Presented here are 30 T cell receptor beta chains from one specimen sequenced in a study of CD8+ T cells in alopecia areata. Indicated treatment: oral pan-JAK inhibitor, 5-10 mg twice daily. RNA extraction was followed by reverse transcription into cDNA, which acted as the sequencing template. Produced via immunoSEQ multiplex PCR; TCRdb's table is partial and in-frame only. Of about 120,000 clones listed, 58% are singletons. The sample here was CD8+ T cells sorted from blood, taken at week 4, from a patient treated with tofacitinib. The source is a human donor with alopecia areata.

This clone was detected only once. The chain has TRBV4-3 and TRBJ2-2; possibly TRBD1 or TRBD2 for D (5 bases each). Trimming removed 4 bases from V and 1 base from J, with 16 bases in between. The CDR3 has 17 residues. Germline CDR1 reads LGHNA; CDR2 reads YSLEER. The CDR3 loop reads CASSRGSGHWNTGELFF. In DNA, the CDR3 is TGCGCCAGCAGCCGTGGGAGTGGACATTGGAACACCGGGGAGCTGTTTTTT.

The chain combines TRBV30 with TRBJ1-1; D might be TRBD1 (6 bases). Per germline, CDR1 GTSNPN and CDR2 SVGIG (reference sequence). The CDR3 consists of 14 residues. The ends were cut back, 4 bases at V and 4 bases at J, with 16 bases in the middle. Written as DNA, the CDR3 is TGTGCCTGGACCTGGAGCGGGGGCGGCACTGAAGCTTTCTTT. It specifies CAWTWSGGGTEAFF.

This chain links TRBV30 with TRBJ1-2, with D uncertain. The CDR3 extends over 12 amino acids. The germline V gene encodes CDR1 GTSNPN and CDR2 SVGIG (reference sequence). The CDR3 loop reads CAGPFLNYGYTF. CDR3 coding DNA: TGTGCTGGGCCATTCTTAAACTATGGCTACACCTTC. The whole variable domain, remainder taken from reference TRBV30 and TRBJ1-2, is SQTIHQWPATLVQPVGSPLSLECTVEGTSNPNLYWYRQAAGRGLQLLFYSVGIGQISSEVPQNLSASRPQDRQFILSSKKLLLSDSGFYLCAGPFLNYGYTFGSGTRLTVV.

J is TRBJ1-2 and V is TRBV13, with TRBD1 as a possible D gene (6 bases). Between the trimmed V and J ends, which lost 3 bases and 0 bases, there was a span of 17 bases. Germline CDR1 reads PRHDT; CDR2 reads FYEKMQ (reference sequence). The CDR3 length is 17 residues. The CDR3 region has the DNA TGTGCCAGCAGCTTCGCAGGGGCGGTCCGAGCTAACTATGGCTACACCTTC. This translates into CASSFAGAVRANYGYTF.

The V gene is TRBV7-9, the J gene TRBJ2-5, with unresolved D. Germline V gives CDR1 SEHNR, CDR2 FQNEAQ (reference sequence). The CDR3 is 13 residues long. Trimming removed 8 bases from V and 1 base from J, with 11 bases in between. The CDR3 nucleotides read TGTGCCAGCCGCAACGGACCCCAAGAGACCCAGTACTTC. Protein sequence: CASRNGPQETQYF.

The CDR3 bases are TGTGCCAGCAGCGAGGGGACGGGGAACACTGAAGCTTTCTTT. This gives the protein CASSEGTGNTEAFF. The chain uses TRBV9 and TRBJ1-1; TRBD1 is a possible D gene (5 bases). The V end was cut by 3 bases, the J end by 1 base, with 10 bases between. Germline CDR1 reads SGDLS; CDR2 reads YYNGEE. CDR3 length: 14 residues.

The chain carries TRBV4-3 and TRBJ1-1; TRBD1 is a possible D gene (5 bases). Germline CDR1 and CDR2: LGHNA and YSLEER. CDR3 length: 18 residues. Between the trimmed V and J ends, which lost 0 bases and 1 base, there was a span of 18 bases. The CDR3 region has the DNA TGCGCCAGCAGCCAAGATCTATTTGGCCGGGGACCGAACACTGAAGCTTTCTTT. It yields the protein CASSQDLFGRGPNTEAFF.

The chain couples TRBV29-1 to TRBJ2-7; D unclear. Trimming pared 4 bases from V and 0 bases from J, leaving 7 bases between. CDR3 length equals 12 residues. Germline CDR1 reads SQVTM; CDR2 reads ANQGSEA. DNA of the CDR3: TGCAGCGTTGGGAAGGGCTCCTACGAGCAGTACTTC. Protein: CSVGKGSYEQYF.

There are a few counts of this clone. V gene TRBV6-5 combines with J gene TRBJ1-2, with a possible D match to TRBD1 (5 bases). The V gene's germline CDR1 is MNHEY and CDR2 SVGAGI. V was cut by 2 bases and J by 8 bases, with 15 bases left in between. The CDR3 has 14 amino acids. In DNA, the CDR3 is TGTGCCAGCAGTTACAACCAGGGATCTGTGGGCTACACCTTC. Translating it yields CASSYNQGSVGYTF.

The chain employs TRBV10-3 and TRBJ1-6, with a possible D match to TRBD1 (6 bases). V shed 3 bases and J shed 7 bases, with 10 bases lying between them. CDR1 and CDR2 from the germline V gene are ENHRY and SYGVKD. CDR3 size: 14 residues. The CDR3 spells CAISDPGDNSPLHF. As DNA, the CDR3 is TGTGCCATCAGTGACCCAGGGGACAATTCACCCCTCCACTTT.

This chain joins TRBV29-1 and TRBJ2-5; TRBD2 matches at 12 bases. Germline V gene sequence: CDR1 SQVTM, CDR2 ANQGSEA. This CDR3 is built from 15 residues. Trimming at V came to 6 bases and at J to 0 bases, leaving 5 bases not matched to a gene. The CDR3 loop reads CSVATSGGYQETQYF. The CDR3 nucleotides are TGCAGCGTCGCTACTAGCGGGGGGTACCAAGAGACCCAGTACTTC.

The chain is built from TRBV29-1 and TRBJ2-5; D unclear. Trimming cost V 4 bases and J 2 bases, with 8 bases left between them. Per germline, CDR1 SQVTM and CDR2 ANQGSEA. This CDR3 is 12 amino acids long. The CDR3 loop reads CSVVYQQETQYF. The CDR3 DNA is TGCAGCGTTGTTTATCAGCAAGAGACCCAGTACTTC.

The rearrangement joins TRBV30 to TRBJ1-2, with D tentatively TRBD1 (5 bases). V dropped 0 bases and J dropped 7 bases, with 12 bases sitting between them. The CDR3 spans 13 residues. Germline values: CDR1 GTSNPN, CDR2 SVGIG (reference sequence). CDR3 residues: CAWSVGQGGGYTF. CDR3 coding DNA: TGTGCCTGGAGTGTTGGGCAGGGTGGTGGCTACACCTTC.

The chain employs TRBV5-6 and TRBJ1-2, with TRBD1 identical over 11 bases. J lost 5 bases, V lost 5 bases, and 5 bases had no gene match. The CDR3 is made up of 14 amino acids. Germline V gene sequence: CDR1 SGHDT, CDR2 YYEEEE. The CDR3 nucleotides are TGTGCCAGCAGGCCTGGACAGGGGGCTTATGGCTACACCTTC. Its translation: CASRPGQGAYGYTF.

This chain joins TRBV29-1 and TRBJ2-2, with 8 bases fitting TRBD1. This CDR3 region has 15 residues. After removal of 6 bases from V and 7 bases from J, the junction contained 13 bases not matched to a gene. Germline V gives CDR1 SQVTM, CDR2 ANQGSEA. In DNA form, the CDR3 reads TGCAGCGTCCGAATCCCAGGGGGCGCGAACGGGGAGCTGTTTTTT. Translated: CSVRIPGGANGELFF.

The chain employs TRBV30 and TRBJ2-1; the D call may be TRBD1 or TRBD2 (6 bases each). CDR3 size: 14 residues. V lost 1 base, J lost 4 bases, and 11 bases lay in between. Per germline, CDR1 GTSNPN and CDR2 SVGIG (reference sequence). The CDR3 sequence: CAWSGGAGYNEQFF. DNA for the CDR3: TGTGCCTGGAGTGGGGGGGCCGGGTACAATGAGCAGTTCTTC.

The J gene is TRBJ2-5, the V gene TRBV7-9; 13 nucleotides align to TRBD2. The CDR3 has 16 amino acids. Germline-derived CDR1 and CDR2 are SEHNR and FQNEAQ (reference sequence). The junction had 5 bases not matched to a gene; V was cut back by 4 bases and J by 3 bases. The CDR3 is CASSWIGTSGEETQYF. The CDR3 DNA is TGTGCCAGCAGCTGGATCGGGACTAGCGGGGAAGAGACCCAGTACTTC.

There are a few counts of this clone. J is TRBJ2-3 and V is TRBV29-1, with 14 bases fitting TRBD2. The CDR3 runs to 17 residues. Unmatched junction bases numbered 8, after V lost 5 bases and J lost 1 base. Germline V gene data show CDR1 as SQVTM and CDR2 as ANQGSEA. The CDR3 loop reads CSVQETSGGVGTDTQYF. The CDR3 bases are TGCAGCGTTCAGGAGACTAGCGGGGGGGTTGGCACAGATACGCAGTATTTT.

V and J are TRBV29-1 and TRBJ1-2; tentatively, D is TRBD1 (6 bases). This CDR3 is 11 amino acids long. The germline gives CDR1 SQVTM, CDR2 ANQGSEA. Trimming removed 4 bases at V and 8 bases at J, with 11 bases between. Here the CDR3 DNA reads TGCAGCGTTGCACAGGGTGGGGGCTACACCTTC. This encodes CSVAQGGGYTF.

The chain links TRBV15 to TRBJ2-3; D gene unclear. CDR1 LNHNV and CDR2 YYDKDF come from the germline V gene (reference sequence). Trimming shortened V by 1 base and J by 4 bases, and 9 bases separated the two germline ends. The CDR3 totals 14 residues. DNA for the CDR3: TGTGCCACCAGCAGAGGAAACGAAGCAGATACGCAGTATTTT. As protein: CATSRGNEADTQYF.

This clone was counted between two and nine times. This sequence joins TRBV7-9 and TRBJ2-7; D possibly corresponds to TRBD2 (6 bases). This CDR3 comprises 15 residues. With 1 base removed from V and 2 bases from J, the gap between germline ends came to 12 bases. Germline V gives CDR1 SEHNR, CDR2 FQNEAQ (reference sequence). CDR3 amino acids: CASSLEAGGPYEQYF. The CDR3 DNA reads as TGTGCCAGCAGCTTAGAGGCCGGGGGACCCTACGAGCAGTACTTC.

This chain joins TRBV2 and TRBJ2-2; D might be TRBD2 (5 bases). Germline CDR1 reads SNHLY; CDR2 reads FYNNEI. This CDR3 is 17 amino acids long. V was shortened by 2 bases and J by 7 bases, with 20 bases between the two germline ends. The CDR3 loop is CASSERGGSNPGGELFF. Here the CDR3 DNA reads TGTGCCAGCAGTGAAAGAGGCGGGTCCAACCCGGGCGGGGAGCTGTTTTTT.

The rearrangement links TRBV25-1 to TRBJ2-3; D ambiguous. Per germline, CDR1 MGHDK and CDR2 SYGVNS. The ends were cut back, 1 base at V and 6 bases at J, with 5 bases in the middle. There are 12 residues in the CDR3. The CDR3 here is CASSEWADTQYF. The CDR3 region has the DNA TGTGCCAGCAGTGAATGGGCTGATACGCAGTATTTT.

The chain is built from TRBV15 and TRBJ2-5; D ambiguous. The CDR3 contains 11 residues. Germline V gene lookup returns CDR1 LNHNV and CDR2 YYDKDF (reference sequence). Between the trimmed V and J ends, which lost 8 bases and 3 bases, there was a span of 7 bases. CDR3 region: CATGGEETQYF. In DNA, the CDR3 is TGTGCCACCGGTGGAGAAGAGACCCAGTACTTC.

The CDR3 bases are TGTGCCAGCAGTGAAGCCTGGGGGGCTCATCAGCCCCAGCATTTT. It is translated as CASSEAWGAHQPQHF. This sequence joins TRBV2 and TRBJ1-5; D is perhaps TRBD1 (6 bases). Germline values: CDR1 SNHLY, CDR2 FYNNEI. This CDR3 is 15 amino acids long. V lost 0 bases to trimming and J lost 5 bases, with 11 bases between them.

The chain has TRBV29-1 and TRBJ1-1, with a weak D call TRBD1 (6 bases). Trimming stripped 4 bases from V and 6 bases from J, with 9 bases between. CDR1 is SQVTM and CDR2 is ANQGSEA in the germline V gene. The CDR3 totals 11 residues. The CDR3 sequence is CSVGWTAEAFF. The CDR3 nucleotides are TGCAGCGTTGGGTGGACAGCTGAAGCTTTCTTT.

The rearrangement uses TRBV29-1 and TRBJ2-3; D gene uncertain. In germline, CDR1 is SQVTM, CDR2 ANQGSEA. The CDR3 covers 13 residues. V gave up 7 bases and J gave up 2 bases, with 13 bases separating them. CDR3 region: CSAVTVDTDTQYF. The CDR3 nucleotides are TGCAGCGCCGTGACGGTCGACACAGATACGCAGTATTTT.

V gene TRBV25-1 combines with J gene TRBJ1-4; 7 nucleotides align to TRBD1. Per the germline V gene, CDR1 is MGHDK and CDR2 is SYGVNS. CDR3 length equals 13 residues. The J segment lost 3 bases and the V segment lost 6 bases, leaving 1 base of the junction unmatched. Here the CDR3 reads CASRGTANEKLFF. In DNA form, the CDR3 reads TGTGCCAGCAGGGGGACAGCTAATGAAAAACTGTTTTTT.

This clone was recorded a few times. The CDR3 here is CSVDGLAGARTYNEQFF. The CDR3 coding sequence is TGCAGCGTTGACGGACTAGCGGGGGCCCGAACTTACAATGAGCAGTTCTTC. This chain joins TRBV29-1 and TRBJ2-1, with TRBD2 identical over 13 bases. This CDR3 region has 17 residues. V shed 3 bases, J shed 4 bases, and the junction held 9 bases outside the gene matches. Looked up from germline, CDR1 is SQVTM and CDR2 is ANQGSEA.

V gene TRBV11-2 combines with J gene TRBJ2-7; D is possibly TRBD1 or TRBD2 (6 bases each). Trimming removed 0 bases at V and 1 base at J, with 16 bases between. CDR1 SGHAT and CDR2 FQNNGV come from the germline V gene. This CDR3 spans 17 amino acids. This CDR3 is CASSLDRGTPLSYEQYF. The DNA for the CDR3 is TGTGCCAGCAGCTTAGATCGCGGGACACCTTTATCCTACGAGCAGTACTTC. The variable domain in full, with the rest retrieved from reference TRBV11-2 and TRBJ2-7, is EAGVAQSPRYKIIEKRQSVAFWCNPISGHATLYWYQQILGQGPKLLIQFQNNGVVDDSQLPKDRFSAERLKGVDSTLKIQPAKLEDSAVYLCASSLDRGTPLSYEQYFGPGTRLTVT.